This entry lists 26 T cell receptor beta chains sequenced from one sample in a study of T cells in localized non-small cell lung cancer. The repertoire was sequenced with immunoSEQ multiplex PCR; TCRdb's copy has only in-frame clones and lacks some. The table records approximately 11,000 clones, roughly four fifths of them present only once. The material sequenced was peripheral blood mononuclear cells, taken before any cancer treatment. Receptor source: an older female donor with stage II lung adenocarcinoma.

The V gene is TRBV5-1, the J gene TRBJ1-2; D is possibly TRBD1 (6 bases). Trimming shortened V by 2 bases and J by 3 bases, and 11 bases separated the two germline ends. CDR1 is SGHRS, CDR2 YFSETQ, per germline. The CDR3 consists of 14 residues. The CDR3 region is CASSFTGYDYGYTF. Written as DNA, the CDR3 is TGCGCCAGCAGCTTTACAGGGTACGACTATGGCTACACCTTC.

The chain joins TRBV7-2 to TRBJ2-7, with TRBD1 as a possible D gene (6 bases). V shed 1 base and J shed 0 bases, with 10 bases lying between them. Germline assignment: CDR1 SGHTA and CDR2 FQGNSA. The CDR3 runs 15 residues. CDR3 nucleotide sequence: TGTGCCAGCAGCTTAGGCAGGGGCTCCTCCTACGAGCAGTACTTC. Its protein is CASSLGRGSSYEQYF.

The chain links TRBV10-3 to TRBJ1-1; the match to TRBD1 covers 8 bases. Trimming cost V 6 bases and J 3 bases; bases outside gene matches: 3. The CDR3 extends over 13 amino acids. Germline V gives CDR1 ENHRY, CDR2 SYGVKD. The CDR3 DNA reads as TGTGCCATCAGGACAGGGGAGGACACTGAAGCTTTCTTT. Its translation is CAIRTGEDTEAFF.

V usage is TRBV4-1 and J usage is TRBJ2-2; a weak D match, TRBD2 (5 bases). This CDR3 is 16 amino acids long. The V gene's germline CDR1 is MGHRA and CDR2 YSYEKL. Trimming stripped 2 bases from V and 2 bases from J, with 12 bases between. The CDR3 loop is CASSQSRGFNTGELFF. The CDR3 DNA reads as TGCGCCAGCAGCCAATCACGGGGATTTAACACCGGGGAGCTGTTTTTT.

The CDR3 reads CASSRRTGGTGELFF. The CDR3 DNA is TGTGCCAGTAGTAGACGGACAGGGGGCACCGGGGAGCTGTTTTTT. The chain couples TRBV19 to TRBJ2-2; TRBD1 agrees at 10 bases. CDR1 LNHDA and CDR2 SQIVND come from the germline V gene (reference sequence). The CDR3 is 15 amino acids. The ends lost 4 bases at V and 4 bases at J; junction bases unmatched: 3. The full variable domain, rest sourced from reference TRBV19 and TRBJ2-2, is DGGITQSPKYLFRKEGQNVTLSCEQNLNHDAMYWYRQDPGQGLRLIYYSQIVNDFQKGDIAEGYSVSREKKESFPLTVTSAQKNPTAFYLCASSRRTGGTGELFFGEGSRLTVL.

Comment on this clone: The junction and the germline gene differ at one end; a read error may be behind it. The rearrangement links TRBV9 to TRBJ2-7; tentative D call: TRBD1 (5 bases). Germline CDR1 and CDR2: SGDLS and YYNGEE. There are 14 residues in the CDR3. The CDR3 nucleotides read TGTGCCAGCAGCGTAGCCGGACACTCCGACGAGCAGTACTTC. This sequence encodes CASSVAGHSDEQYF.

The CDR3 nucleotides read TGTGCCAGCAGCCCCTCGGGGAACACTGAAGCTTTCTTT. This translates into CASSPSGNTEAFF. V gene TRBV7-9 combines with J gene TRBJ1-1; no reliable D call. Germline values: CDR1 SEHNR, CDR2 FQNEAQ (reference sequence). This CDR3 spans 13 amino acids. Between the trimmed V and J ends, which lost 5 bases and 1 base, there was a span of 8 bases.

The V and J genes are TRBV30 and TRBJ2-5; 9 nucleotides agree with TRBD1. The CDR3 has 15 amino acids. The V gene's germline CDR1 is GTSNPN and CDR2 SVGIG (reference sequence). V was clipped by 2 bases and J by 1 base; unmatched bases: 5. In nucleotides, the CDR3 is TGTGCCTGGAGTTACAGGGGGCTGGCCCAAGAGACCCAGTACTTC. This translates into CAWSYRGLAQETQYF. The full variable domain, its missing parts supplied by reference TRBV30 and TRBJ2-5, is SQTIHQWPATLVQPVGSPLSLECTVEGTSNPNLYWYRQAAGRGLQLLFYSVGIGQISSEVPQNLSASRPQDRQFILSSKKLLLSDSGFYLCAWSYRGLAQETQYFGPGTRLLVL.

The chain has TRBV6-5 and TRBJ2-6, with D unclear. The CDR3 length is 16 residues. Germline CDR1 is MNHEY and CDR2 is SVGAGI. Trimming shortened V by 0 bases and J by 1 base, and 7 bases separated the two germline ends. DNA for the CDR3: TGTGCCAGCAGTTACTCGGACGGTTCTGGGGCCAACGTCCTGACTTTC. This translates into CASSYSDGSGANVLTF.

The chain links TRBV5-1 to TRBJ2-5; 7 bases map to TRBD1. The germline CDR1 and CDR2 sequences are SGHRS and YFSETQ. This CDR3 region has 15 residues. J was trimmed by 2 bases and V by 4 bases; bases with no gene match: 8. The CDR3 DNA follows: TGCGCCAGCAGCCCCCCCGGGACAGTACAAGAGACCCAGTACTTC. It specifies CASSPPGTVQETQYF.

This clone was seen more than once but under ten times. This chain uses TRBV6-5 with TRBJ2-5; D gene unclear. The CDR3 loop spans 13 amino acids. Trimming took 6 bases from V and 0 from J, leaving 8 bases between them. The germline V gene encodes CDR1 MNHEY and CDR2 SVGAGI. The CDR3 loop is CASSHQDQETQYF. In nucleotides, the CDR3 is TGTGCCAGCAGCCACCAAGACCAAGAGACCCAGTACTTC.

The chain recombines TRBV5-5 with TRBJ2-5; no reliable D call. There are 13 residues in the CDR3. Trimming cost V 1 base and J 5 bases, with 9 bases left between them. Germline-derived CDR1 and CDR2 are SGHKS and YYEKEE (reference sequence). CDR3 amino acids: CASSLRDIETQYF. The DNA for the CDR3 is TGTGCCAGCAGCTTGAGGGATATCGAGACCCAGTACTTC.

V usage is TRBV6-6 and J usage is TRBJ1-1; 8 positions agree with TRBD1. Germline V CDR1 and CDR2: MNHNY, SVGAGI (reference sequence). With 6 bases clipped from V and 5 bases from J, the junction kept 5 bases outside the gene matches. The CDR3 covers 13 residues. CDR3 DNA sequence: TGTGCCAGCAGCCTCCAGGGGGCAACTGAAGCTTTCTTT. This gives the protein CASSLQGATEAFF.

The rearrangement links TRBV5-6 to TRBJ1-1; D is ambiguous. V lost 5 bases, J lost 9 bases, and 20 bases lay in between. This CDR3 contains 14 residues. CDR1 SGHDT and CDR2 YYEEEE come from the germline V gene. The CDR3 reads CASRGAAGSSQAFF. The CDR3, as DNA: TGTGCCAGCAGGGGAGCGGCGGGGAGTTCGCAAGCTTTCTTT.

The genes are TRBV19 and TRBJ2-7; TRBD1 might be the D (5 bases). V was clipped by 4 bases and J by 5 bases, with 18 bases between them. This CDR3 has 15 amino acids. Germline loops: CDR1 LNHDA, CDR2 SQIVND (reference sequence). The CDR3 nucleotides are TGTGCCAGTAGTAAAAAAGGGGTCGCCGGGCACGAGCAGTACTTC. Translating it yields CASSKKGVAGHEQYF.

This clone was recorded a few times. The V call is TRBV2, the J call TRBJ1-4; no clear D. Germline V gene sequence: CDR1 SNHLY, CDR2 FYNNEI. V lost 4 bases, J lost 12 bases, and 9 bases lay in between. The CDR3 length is 11 residues. In DNA form, the CDR3 reads TGTGCCAGCAGTGCGTGGGTGCAACTGTTTTTT. Its protein product is CASSAWVQLFF.

V is TRBV7-2 and J is TRBJ2-5; D may be TRBD1 (5 bases). Germline-derived CDR1 and CDR2 are SGHTA and FQGNSA. Trimming cost V 6 bases and J 3 bases, with 14 bases left between them. This CDR3 has 14 residues. The CDR3 spells CASSLAVTEETQYF. In DNA, the CDR3 is TGTGCCAGCAGTTTGGCCGTGACAGAAGAGACCCAGTACTTC.

The J gene is TRBJ2-1, the V gene TRBV7-8, with 12 nucleotides matching TRBD2. The germline CDR1 and CDR2 sequences are SGHVS and FQNEAQ. The CDR3 has 19 residues. The junction had 9 bases not matched to a gene; V was cut back by 3 bases and J by 0 bases. CDR3 coding DNA: TGTGCCAGCAGCTTCGATAGACTAGCGGGGGCCAGCTCCTACAATGAGCAGTTCTTC. This encodes CASSFDRLAGASSYNEQFF.

The chain has TRBV29-1 and TRBJ2-5, with D possibly TRBD2 on 6 matching bases. Germline CDR1 reads SQVTM; CDR2 reads ANQGSEA. The germline V and J ends were trimmed by 8 bases and 5 bases, with 15 bases remaining between them. The CDR3 length is 12 residues. The DNA for the CDR3 is TGCAGCCACACGCCGGGAGAGGAGACCCAGTACTTC. It yields the protein CSHTPGEETQYF.

The rearrangement joins TRBV7-9 to TRBJ1-2; D unclear. With 7 bases removed from V and 1 base from J, the gap between germline ends came to 13 bases. The CDR3 contains 14 residues. The germline V gene encodes CDR1 SEHNR and CDR2 FQNEAQ (reference sequence). CDR3 loop: CASTPMGINYGYTF. The CDR3 DNA is TGTGCCAGCACCCCGATGGGGATTAACTATGGCTACACCTTC.

This chain uses TRBV6-5 with TRBJ2-7, with TRBD2 matching 9 bases. This CDR3 spans 15 amino acids. Germline V CDR1 and CDR2: MNHEY, SVGAGI. With 6 bases clipped from V and 4 bases from J, the junction kept 10 bases outside the gene matches. The CDR3 DNA is TGTGCCAGCAGGCTTAATCTAGCGGGGTCTTACGAGCAGTACTTC. Its protein is CASRLNLAGSYEQYF.

This chain joins TRBV2 and TRBJ2-3, with 8 bases that match TRBD1. After removal of 6 bases from V and 4 bases from J, the junction contained 3 bases not matched to a gene. The germline gives CDR1 SNHLY, CDR2 FYNNEI. The CDR3 runs 13 residues. The CDR3 loop reads CASRRQGPDTQYF. The DNA for the CDR3 is TGTGCCAGCAGGAGACAGGGGCCAGATACGCAGTATTTT.

This chain joins TRBV30 and TRBJ2-7; D unresolved. Germline V lookup: CDR1 GTSNPN, CDR2 SVGIG (reference sequence). This CDR3 has 10 amino acids. V lost 5 bases and J lost 4, with 6 bases in between. CDR3 amino acids: CAWGRYEQYF. DNA for the CDR3: TGTGCCTGGGGGCGTTACGAGCAGTACTTC.

This clone was recorded only once. The chain has TRBV9 and TRBJ1-1, with 9 nucleotides matching TRBD1. The germline CDR1 and CDR2 sequences are SGDLS and YYNGEE. The CDR3 is made up of 13 amino acids. The ends lost 3 bases at V and 11 bases at J; junction bases unmatched: 8. The CDR3 region is CASSESLQGAAFF. Written as DNA, the CDR3 is TGTGCCAGCAGCGAATCACTACAGGGGGCGGCTTTCTTT.

For the CDR3, the DNA is TGTGCCAGCAGAAAGGGAATGAACACTGAAGCTTTCTTT. Translated, it gives CASRKGMNTEAFF. The chain uses TRBV6-6 and TRBJ1-1; D gene ambiguous. This CDR3 comprises 13 residues. V lost 6 bases and J lost 0, with 8 bases in between. Germline values: CDR1 MNHNY, CDR2 SVGAGI (reference sequence).

This sequence joins TRBV28 and TRBJ2-7; D ambiguous. The CDR3 runs 14 residues. Trimming left V 6 bases short and J 2 bases short, with 14 bases between. CDR1 is MDHEN, CDR2 SYDVKM, per germline. CDR3 DNA sequence: TGTGCCAGCAGGTCGGGCGGATTAACCTACGAGCAGTACTTC. It specifies CASRSGGLTYEQYF.